The 15 T cell receptor beta chains below all came from one sample that was sequenced in a study of monozygotic twins with inflammatory bowel disease. TCRdb reanalyzed the 5' RACE reads, giving one entry per CDR3 protein sequence and no DNA. The ten most abundant clones cover 2% to 3% of a sample with around 140,000 distinct CDR3 sequences. Input material: blood. Receptors were obtained from a human donor with ulcerative colitis or Crohn's disease, or a healthy co-twin of an affected twin (not recorded which).

The chain uses TRBV20-1 and TRBJ2-3; absent DNA, TCRdb's TRBD1 call cannot be checked. There are 15 residues in the CDR3. Germline-derived CDR1 and CDR2 are DFQATT and SNEGSKA (reference sequence). CDR3 residues: CSARDPRGPGDTQYF.

The rearrangement joins TRBV20-1 to TRBJ2-2; lacking DNA, the TRBD2 call made by TCRdb goes unchecked. Germline V CDR1 and CDR2: DFQATT, SNEGSKA (reference sequence). CDR3 length: 15 amino acids. This chain's CDR3 is CSATTSGAGIGELFF.

V usage is TRBV12-3 or TRBV12-4 and J usage is TRBJ2-6; TCRdb lists TRBD1, though no DNA is available to test this call. The length of the CDR3 is 16 residues. CDR3: CASSARGSSGANVLTF.

The chain employs TRBV6-2 or TRBV6-3 and TRBJ1-1; TCRdb proposes TRBD1, but this gene call is untestable without DNA. The CDR3 loop spans 14 amino acids. Germline V CDR1 and CDR2: MNHEY, SVGEGT. CDR3 region: CASSSPSMNTEAFF.

This chain links TRBV7-2 with TRBJ2-5; TCRdb's D call of TRBD2 is untestable without DNA. This CDR3 comprises 14 residues. Per the germline V gene, CDR1 is SGHTA and CDR2 is FQGNSA. The CDR3 reads CASSFNRGGETQYF.

The V call is TRBV10-3, the J call TRBJ2-5; TCRdb outputs TRBD1, but without DNA this stays unchecked. This CDR3 has 17 amino acids. The germline V gene has CDR1 ENHRY and CDR2 SYGVKD. The CDR3 sequence is CAISEWAIQGAVGTQYF.

The chain carries TRBV24-1 and TRBJ2-2; the TCRdb call, TRBD2, lacks DNA for checking. Germline-derived CDR1 and CDR2 are KGHDR and SFDVKD. This CDR3 is built from 14 residues. CDR3 amino acids: CATSPAGNTGELFF.

The chain uses TRBV7-8 and TRBJ1-6. The germline gives CDR1 SGHVS, CDR2 FQNEAQ. The CDR3 spans 14 residues. CDR3 residues: CASSFDGSNSPLHF.

The chain joins TRBV5-1 to TRBJ2-1; TCRdb reports TRBD1, a call that lacks DNA to check it against. Germline CDR1 SGHRS, CDR2 YFSETQ. This CDR3 is 16 amino acids long. The CDR3 sequence: CASSPRTGVGYNEQFF.

The chain recombines TRBV20-1 with TRBJ1-2; the TCRdb call, TRBD1, lacks DNA for checking. There are 15 residues in the CDR3. The V gene's germline CDR1 is DFQATT and CDR2 SNEGSKA (reference sequence). The CDR3 loop reads CSARAGIGGLYGYTF.

The chain carries TRBV6-2 or TRBV6-3 and TRBJ2-1; TCRdb names TRBD1, which stays unverified in the absence of DNA. Per germline, CDR1 MNHEY and CDR2 SVGEGT. The CDR3 is made up of 13 amino acids. The CDR3 is CASRPGTGNEQFF.

J is TRBJ2-3 and V is TRBV4-3; TCRdb lists TRBD1, though no DNA is available to test this call. The CDR3 has 15 residues. CDR1 is LGHNA and CDR2 is YSLEER in the germline V gene. CDR3 sequence reads: CASSPRQASTDTQYF.

The chain's CDR3 is CASSFLSGNYEQYF. The V and J genes are TRBV5-1 and TRBJ2-7; TCRdb outputs TRBD1, but without DNA this stays unchecked. Germline CDR1 reads SGHRS; CDR2 reads YFSETQ. The CDR3 runs to 14 residues.

V and J are TRBV20-1 and TRBJ1-5; TCRdb's D call of TRBD1 is untestable without DNA. The CDR3 runs to 16 residues. Germline assignment: CDR1 DFQATT and CDR2 SNEGSKA (reference sequence). CDR3 protein: CSARVPVQGEGQPQHF.

The rearrangement joins TRBV6-1 to TRBJ2-7; TCRdb picks TRBD1, but there is no DNA to check that call. The CDR3 sequence is 14 residues long. Germline V CDR1 and CDR2: MNHNS, SASEGT. CDR3: CASRPERAYYEQYF.